This T cell receptor (beta chain) appears in the sequencing data of a study of blood T cell repertoires in COVID-19. Germline CDR1 and CDR2: SGHRS and YFSETQ. This CDR3 has 14 residues. With 0 bases clipped from V and 4 bases from J, the junction kept 2 bases outside the gene matches. Original analysis: Scientists estimated how many nucleated cells there were by amplifying reference gene primers. Profiled with immunoSEQ multiplex PCR; TCRdb holds only in-frame clones, not every one. That table supplies the V and J calls and clone size; D and trimming were determined from the DNA. The data show roughly 70,000 clones, roughly 89% seen once.

This chain uses TRBV5-1 with TRBJ2-3, with 7 bases identical to TRBD1. The sequence was obtained from a man older than 75 with acute or convalescent COVID-19. The source material was peripheral blood. The CDR3 sequence: CASSLGQGSDTQYF. The CDR3 bases are TGCGCCAGCAGCTTGGGACAGGGATCAGATACGCAGTATTTT.